These 26 T cell receptor beta chains were all obtained from the same sample, sequenced in a study of CXCR3-negative and CXCR3-positive naive CD8 T cells. Study-level findings and limits: Naive cells positive for CXCR3 carried more hydrophobic TRB CDR3s than CXCR3-negative ones.

Each TRB cDNA library was prepared by 5' RACE (with UMI labels). One entry per CDR3 protein, without DNA, is what TCRdb gives after re-calling the 5' RACE reads. The sample table includes over 100,000 distinct CDR3 sequences. Antigens for these TCRs are unknown. The specimen sequenced was naive CXCR3+ CD8+ T cells from blood. Subset specified: CD45RO-CCR7+CD27+CD95- naive CD8+ T cells expressing CXCR3 (TNR3+). These receptors were collected from a human donor in good health. Some clones in this sample may be carry-over from other donors' samples.

The chain links TRBV28 to TRBJ2-7; no DNA is available, so the TRBD1 call from TCRdb remains unchecked. The germline V gene has CDR1 MDHEN and CDR2 SYDVKM. The CDR3 contains 16 residues. The CDR3 loop reads CASSKLRGTGYYEQYF.

The chain combines TRBV15 with TRBJ2-7; the TCRdb D gene call, TRBD1, has no DNA to confirm it. Germline V gene lookup returns CDR1 LNHNV and CDR2 YYDKDF (reference sequence). The length of the CDR3 is 13 residues. The chain's CDR3 is CATSLGQGHEQYF.

The chain recombines TRBV28 with TRBJ2-3; the D call of TRBD2 rests on TCRdb alone, since no DNA is present to check it. The length of the CDR3 is 15 residues. Per the germline V gene, CDR1 is MDHEN and CDR2 is SYDVKM. The CDR3 is CASSLYLAGTDTQYF.

The rearrangement joins TRBV4-3 to TRBJ2-7. Germline V gene data show CDR1 as LGHNA and CDR2 as YSLEER. CDR3 size: 15 residues. CDR3 sequence reads: CASSQETYSAYEQYF.

This chain links TRBV4-1 with TRBJ2-1. CDR1 and CDR2 (germline): MGHRA, YSYEKL. CDR3 length: 14 residues. The CDR3 reads CASSQIPGHNEQFF.

The chain carries TRBV7-6 and TRBJ2-5; without DNA, the TCRdb call of TRBD2 cannot be checked. Looked up from germline, CDR1 is SGHVS and CDR2 is FNYEAQ. The CDR3 totals 14 residues. This chain's CDR3 is CASSLLAAQETQYF.

The gene calls are TRBV11-2 and TRBJ2-1; the D call of TRBD2 rests on TCRdb alone, since no DNA is present to check it. Germline V lookup: CDR1 SGHAT, CDR2 FQNNGV. The CDR3 spans 15 residues. CDR3 region: CASSFGSGYYNEQFF.

CDR3 residues: CSVEYVNEQFF. This chain connects TRBV29-1 to TRBJ2-1. Germline values: CDR1 SQVTM, CDR2 ANQGSEA. This CDR3 comprises 11 residues.

The J gene is TRBJ2-5, the V gene TRBV7-9; the TRBD2 assignment by TCRdb is unverifiable without DNA. Germline V lookup: CDR1 SEHNR, CDR2 FQNEAQ (reference sequence). The CDR3 is 16 residues long. The chain's CDR3 is CASSSRDFRTQETQYF.

The chain has TRBV7-9 and TRBJ2-2; TCRdb names TRBD2, which stays unverified in the absence of DNA. The CDR3 loop spans 16 amino acids. Germline V gives CDR1 SEHNR, CDR2 FQNEAQ (reference sequence). CDR3: CASSFASGRRTGELVF. The whole variable domain, filled in from reference TRBV7-9 and TRBJ2-2, reads DTGVSQNPRHKITKRGQNVTFRCDPISEHNRLYWYRQTLGQGPEFLTYFQNEAQLEKSRLLSDRFSAERPKGSFSTLEIQRTEQGDSAMYLCASSFASGRRTGELVFGEGSRLTVL.

The gene calls are TRBV13 and TRBJ2-3. Germline CDR1 reads PRHDT; CDR2 reads FYEKMQ (reference sequence). CDR3 length equals 14 residues. CDR3 sequence reads: CASSLAEYADTQYF.

The chain employs TRBV3-1 and TRBJ2-1. Germline CDR1 is LGHDT and CDR2 is YNNKEL (reference sequence). The CDR3 loop spans 15 amino acids. The CDR3 protein is CASSQDLQVYNEQFF.

V gene TRBV24-1 combines with J gene TRBJ2-1; TCRdb designates TRBD2, a call that cannot be tested without DNA. The CDR3 consists of 14 residues. Germline values: CDR1 KGHDR, CDR2 SFDVKD. The CDR3 protein is CATSGIAGVNEQFF.

Here the CDR3 reads CASTHGYGGELFF. The chain links TRBV7-3 to TRBJ2-2. The CDR3 covers 13 residues. CDR1 and CDR2 (germline): SGHTA, FQGTGA.

V is TRBV9 and J is TRBJ2-2; checking the TCRdb D call of TRBD2 is not possible without DNA. This CDR3 has 18 residues. CDR1 is SGDLS, CDR2 YYNGEE, per germline. The CDR3 loop is CASSVERSGLLNTGELFF.

The CDR3 here is CSVNQPSSYEQYF. The rearrangement uses TRBV29-1 and TRBJ2-7. The CDR3 contains 13 residues. Germline V gives CDR1 SQVTM, CDR2 ANQGSEA.

The CDR3 is CASQLAGVDEQYF. This rearrangement joins TRBV7-9 to TRBJ2-7. There are 13 residues in the CDR3. Per the germline V gene, CDR1 is SEHNR and CDR2 is FQNEAQ (reference sequence).

V usage is TRBV4-3 and J usage is TRBJ2-1; TCRdb picks TRBD1, but there is no DNA to check that call. Germline lookup yields CDR1 LGHNA and CDR2 YSLEER. The CDR3 runs 16 residues. The CDR3 reads CASSQDRPVSYNEQFF.

The gene calls are TRBV21-1 and TRBJ2-7; TCRdb picks TRBD1, but there is no DNA to check that call. TRBV21-1 is flagged as a pseudogene. CDR3 length equals 12 residues. CDR3 in amino acids: CASLTGTYEQYF.

This sequence joins TRBV27 and TRBJ2-2. The CDR3 length is 13 residues. CDR1 is MNHEY and CDR2 is SMNVEV in the germline V gene (reference sequence). The CDR3 spells CASSNSYAGELFF.

This chain uses TRBV7-9 with TRBJ1-2. Per germline, CDR1 SEHNR and CDR2 FQNEAQ (reference sequence). The CDR3 is 14 residues long. CDR3 protein: CASSLDSHQESYTF.

The J gene is TRBJ1-5, the V gene TRBV7-9; the D call from TCRdb, TRBD1, cannot be confirmed without DNA. The CDR3 totals 18 residues. The germline CDR1 and CDR2 sequences are SEHNR and FQNEAQ (reference sequence). The CDR3 is CASSSQPTGRDSNQPQHF.

The chain is built from TRBV29-1 and TRBJ2-1; checking the TCRdb D call of TRBD2 is not possible without DNA. The CDR3 extends over 16 amino acids. From germline, CDR1 is SQVTM and CDR2 ANQGSEA. The CDR3 sequence: CSVEGVAGGFYNEQFF.

V is TRBV20-1 and J is TRBJ2-3; TCRdb gives TRBD1 as the D gene, but with no DNA this cannot be confirmed. Germline lookup yields CDR1 DFQATT and CDR2 SNEGSKA (reference sequence). The CDR3 has 15 amino acids. The CDR3 loop is CSARDLRRVQDTQYF.

J is TRBJ1-2 and V is TRBV6-5; there is no DNA to check the TCRdb D call of TRBD1. The CDR3 totals 16 residues. Germline CDR1 and CDR2: MNHEY and SVGAGI. CDR3 protein: CASSSREQGIHYGYTF.

The chain carries TRBV12-3 or TRBV12-4 and TRBJ1-2; lacking DNA, the TRBD1 call made by TCRdb goes unchecked. This CDR3 contains 16 residues. CDR3 protein: CASSPRDSELFYGYTF.